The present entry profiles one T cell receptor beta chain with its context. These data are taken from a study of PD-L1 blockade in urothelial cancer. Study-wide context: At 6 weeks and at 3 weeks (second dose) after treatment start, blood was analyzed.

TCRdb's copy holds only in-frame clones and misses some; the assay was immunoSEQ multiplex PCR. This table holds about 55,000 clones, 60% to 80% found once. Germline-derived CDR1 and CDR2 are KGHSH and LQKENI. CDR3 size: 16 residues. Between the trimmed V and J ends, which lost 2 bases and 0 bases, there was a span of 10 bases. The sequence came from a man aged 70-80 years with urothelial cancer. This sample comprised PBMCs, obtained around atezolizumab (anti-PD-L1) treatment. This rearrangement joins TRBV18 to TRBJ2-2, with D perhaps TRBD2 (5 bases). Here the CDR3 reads CASSPFAGSNTGELFF. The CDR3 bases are TGTGCCAGCTCACCATTTGCGGGTTCGAACACCGGGGAGCTGTTTTTT.